One sample yielded the 21 T cell receptor beta chains listed below, sequenced in a study of shared clonotypes between healthy human individuals. TCRdb's table, derived via immunoSEQ multiplex PCR, lists solely in-frame clones and lacks some. The table records 850,000 to 1,200,000 clones, about 76% of them present only once. Source material: memory CD4+ T cells sorted from blood. Subset: CD45RA-negative fraction. The receptor source for this set is a young man in good health.

This rearrangement joins TRBV18 to TRBJ1-2; D uncertain. CDR3 length: 15 residues. Germline V gene lookup returns CDR1 KGHSH and CDR2 LQKENI. With 3 bases removed from V and 3 bases from J, the gap between germline ends came to 14 bases. The CDR3 loop reads CASSPTPRGDYGYTF. The CDR3 nucleotides are TGTGCCAGCTCACCTACCCCGAGAGGCGACTATGGCTACACCTTC.

This sequence joins TRBV7-9 and TRBJ2-7; 7 bases align to TRBD2. This CDR3 comprises 14 residues. The V segment lost 3 bases and the J segment 5 bases; nucleotides outside the gene matches: 7. CDR1 is SEHNR, CDR2 FQNEAQ, per germline (reference sequence). CDR3: CASSLAGVRDEQYF. The DNA for the CDR3 is TGTGCCAGCAGCTTGGCGGGGGTCAGAGACGAGCAGTACTTC.

J is TRBJ2-3 and V is TRBV5-1; 8 positions agree with TRBD2. The CDR3 runs 17 residues. The germline gives CDR1 SGHRS, CDR2 YFSETQ. V lost 0 bases to trimming and J lost 6 bases; unmatched junction nucleotides: 12. CDR3 in DNA: TGCGCCAGCAGCTTGGGGCCTAGCGGGTCGGCGAGGGATACGCAGTATTTT. Its translation is CASSLGPSGSARDTQYF.

This clone was seen a single time. The chain carries TRBV6-6 and TRBJ1-2; D call uncertain. The CDR3 length is 13 residues. The ends were cut back, 0 bases at V and 7 bases at J, with 9 bases in the middle. Germline V gene sequence: CDR1 MNHNY, CDR2 SVGAGI (reference sequence). The CDR3 DNA sequence: TGTGCCAGCAGTTACTCGGCAGGCCTTGGCTACACCTTC. It yields the protein CASSYSAGLGYTF.

The gene calls are TRBV11-3 and TRBJ2-7; possible D gene TRBD2, 6 bases. The CDR3 is 14 amino acids. Trimming shortened V by 1 base and J by 2 bases, and 9 bases separated the two germline ends. Germline V gene sequence: CDR1 SGHNT, CDR2 YENEEA. CDR3 protein: CASSLAPGAYEQYF. The DNA of the CDR3 is TGTGCCAGCAGCTTAGCCCCGGGGGCCTACGAGCAGTACTTC.

The chain couples TRBV30 to TRBJ2-3; D perhaps matches TRBD2 (6 bases). CDR3 length: 14 residues. Trimming pared 3 bases from V and 1 base from J, leaving 11 bases between. CDR1 and CDR2 (germline): GTSNPN, SVGIG (reference sequence). The DNA of the CDR3 is TGTGCCTGGAGCTTCGGAGGGGGCACAGATACGCAGTATTTT. Translation: CAWSFGGGTDTQYF.

This CDR3 is CASRQGLSNYGYTF. The CDR3 nucleotides are TGCGCCAGCAGGCAGGGCCTTTCTAACTATGGCTACACCTTC. The chain carries TRBV5-1 and TRBJ1-2; a possible D gene is TRBD1 (5 bases). Per the germline V gene, CDR1 is SGHRS and CDR2 is YFSETQ. V was clipped by 5 bases and J by 0 bases, with 11 bases between them. The CDR3 is made up of 14 amino acids.

V gene TRBV28 combines with J gene TRBJ1-5; the D gene is possibly TRBD1 (6 bases). V lost 4 bases and J lost 0, with 19 bases in between. This CDR3 region has 18 residues. The germline V gene has CDR1 MDHEN and CDR2 SYDVKM. The CDR3 here is CASSWGSSQGYSNQPQHF. The CDR3 nucleotides read TGTGCCAGCAGTTGGGGCAGTTCCCAGGGGTATAGCAATCAGCCCCAGCATTTT.

The chain employs TRBV7-2 and TRBJ2-1, with TRBD2 matching over 11 bases. The CDR3 runs to 16 residues. Germline V lookup: CDR1 SGHTA, CDR2 FQGNSA. V gave up 1 base and J gave up 4 bases; unmatched junction bases: 3. The CDR3 DNA reads TGTGCCAGCAGCTTAGTTGGGACTAGCGGTTACAATGAGCAGTTCTTC. It is translated as CASSLVGTSGYNEQFF.

The chain combines TRBV10-3 with TRBJ2-3; no clear D gene. The CDR3 has 16 amino acids. Germline CDR1 reads ENHRY; CDR2 reads SYGVKD. Trimming pared 8 bases from V and 3 bases from J, leaving 21 bases between. The CDR3 region is CAIGYGFWARTDTQYF. CDR3 coding DNA: TGTGCCATCGGCTACGGTTTTTGGGCCCGAACAGATACGCAGTATTTT.

J is TRBJ2-7 and V is TRBV5-4, with D perhaps TRBD1 (6 bases). This CDR3 comprises 15 residues. Looked up from germline, CDR1 is SGHNT and CDR2 is YYREEE (reference sequence). Trimming pared 0 bases from V and 6 bases from J, leaving 16 bases between. The CDR3 nucleotides read TGTGCCAGCAGCTTGGGTACCGGGCAGGGGACCGAGCAGTACTTC. It yields the protein CASSLGTGQGTEQYF. Variable domain in full (rest from reference TRBV5-4 and TRBJ2-7): ETGVTQSPTHLIKTRGQQVTLRCSSQSGHNTVSWYQQALGQGPQFIFQYYREEENGRGNFPPRFSGLQFPNYSSELNVNALELDDSALYLCASSLGTGQGTEQYFGPGTRLTVT.

The chain combines TRBV5-1 with TRBJ1-1, with D perhaps matching TRBD1 (6 bases). The ends were cut back, 3 bases at V and 1 base at J, with 10 bases in the middle. Germline V gene data show CDR1 as SGHRS and CDR2 as YFSETQ. This CDR3 spans 14 amino acids. CDR3: CASSWTEQNTEAFF. The CDR3 DNA follows: TGCGCCAGCAGCTGGACAGAACAGAACACTGAAGCTTTCTTT.

The J gene is TRBJ1-2, the V gene TRBV6-5, with no clear D. Trimming removed 5 bases from V and 1 base from J, with 8 bases in between. This CDR3 has 13 residues. CDR1 and CDR2 (germline): MNHEY, SVGAGI. The CDR3 is CASSRGRNYGYTF. The CDR3, as DNA: TGTGCCAGCAGTAGAGGCCGTAACTATGGCTACACCTTC.

V gene TRBV28 combines with J gene TRBJ2-3, with D unclear. This CDR3 contains 15 residues. Trimming cost V 8 bases and J 5 bases, with 20 bases left between them. CDR1 and CDR2 (germline): MDHEN, SYDVKM. This CDR3 reads CASAPSRLGLDTQYF. The CDR3 DNA reads TGTGCCAGCGCGCCCTCGCGGTTAGGGTTAGATACGCAGTATTTT.

This clone turned up a few times. The chain has TRBV18 and TRBJ2-2, with D perhaps TRBD2 (6 bases). Germline CDR1 reads KGHSH; CDR2 reads LQKENI. The CDR3 covers 15 residues. Trimming cost V 3 bases and J 7 bases, with 15 bases left between them. CDR3 bases: TGTGCCAGCTCACCCCTAGGAGGGGACGGCGGGGAGCTGTTTTTT. It specifies CASSPLGGDGGELFF.

The rearrangement joins TRBV7-8 to TRBJ2-5; weak D call: TRBD1 (6 bases). CDR3 length: 15 residues. Trimming pared 5 bases from V and 3 bases from J, leaving 16 bases between. From germline, CDR1 is SGHVS and CDR2 FQNEAQ. CDR3 protein: CASSLQGRREETQYF. DNA for the CDR3: TGTGCCAGCAGCCTCCAGGGGCGCCGGGAAGAGACCCAGTACTTC.

This chain uses TRBV2 with TRBJ2-3; 12 bases match TRBD2. Germline CDR1 and CDR2: SNHLY and FYNNEI. This CDR3 contains 16 residues. J was trimmed by 5 bases and V by 3 bases; bases with no gene match: 6. The CDR3 here is CASSELAGGLIDTQYF. The DNA for the CDR3 is TGTGCCAGCAGTGAGCTAGCGGGGGGGCTGATAGATACGCAGTATTTT. Using reference TRBV2 and TRBJ2-3 for the parts outside the CDR3, the full variable domain is EPEVTQTPSHQVTQMGQEVILRCVPISNHLYFYWYRQILGQKVEFLVSFYNNEISEKSEIFDDQFSVERPDGSNFTLKIRSTKLEDSAMYFCASSELAGGLIDTQYFGPGTRLTVL.

The rearrangement joins TRBV6-5 to TRBJ1-6; a weak D match, TRBD1 (6 bases). V was cut by 6 bases and J by 8 bases, with 14 bases left in between. This CDR3 spans 14 amino acids. Germline CDR1 MNHEY, CDR2 SVGAGI. CDR3 residues: CASSLGQTHSPLHF. CDR3 bases: TGTGCCAGCAGCCTAGGACAGACCCATTCACCCCTCCACTTT.

This chain connects TRBV7-8 to TRBJ2-7; 7 nucleotides match TRBD1. With V trimmed by 5 bases and J by 2 bases, 6 bases remained unmatched. Germline values: CDR1 SGHVS, CDR2 FQNEAQ. The CDR3 contains 14 residues. The CDR3 protein is CASSASGTAYEQYF. The CDR3 DNA reads TGTGCCAGCAGCGCTTCCGGGACAGCCTACGAGCAGTACTTC.

The rearrangement uses TRBV21-1 and TRBJ1-2; the DNA was not used to check the table's D call, TRBD1. TRBV21-1 is annotated as a pseudogene. The CDR3 runs to 13 residues. CDR3 residues: CASNSDSAKSYTF. As DNA, the CDR3 is TGTGCCAGCAACTCTGACAGTGCTAAGAGCTACACCTTC.

This chain links TRBV5-1 with TRBJ2-7; the D is unclear. Trimming removed 0 bases at V and 3 bases at J, with 19 bases between. Germline CDR1 is SGHRS and CDR2 is YFSETQ. This CDR3 has 17 residues. This CDR3 is CASSLASSVSSGYEQYF. DNA for the CDR3: TGCGCCAGCAGCTTGGCCTCGTCAGTATCTTCGGGCTACGAGCAGTACTTC.